This TCR beta chain was sequenced during a study of T cell responses to AZD1222 COVID-19 vaccine (dated by TCRdb to about 2021). About the study as a whole: Because spike-specific TCR depth and breadth did not differ between the two schedules, AZD1222 recipients who got a second dose at roughly 4 weeks were pooled with those who got a second dose at roughly 12 weeks. Trial participants were enrolled by age into 18-55, 56-69 and 70-plus year subgroups, with approximately 160, 26 and 62 TCR-sequenced participants respectively. TCR sequencing was performed for more than 230 trial participants, of whom about 210 were given two doses of AZD1222 and some 25 were given two doses of MenACWY control vaccine.

On the study overall, not on this receptor specifically: Participants were mostly white British, with more females than males. The authors suggested clonal diversity may have been underestimated. Nearly half of unique spike-specific TCRs reportedly recognized epitopes outside regions mutated in the B.1.351 and B.1.1.7 variants. The 56-69-year group was small, and its depth increase did not reach significance, likely because of low power. No day 14 peak-response samples were available, so repertoires were characterized only after the peak T cell response. A significant rise in spike-specific TCR breadth and depth was observed after two AZD1222 doses relative to day 0 and relative to MenACWY recipients. Conclusions about previously exposed vaccinees were limited because only six AZD1222 recipients were SARS-CoV-2 seropositive at baseline. The vaccine-associated CD4 TCRs covered the entire spike protein, and the dominant responses fell in regions 160-218 and 743-854.

The CDR3 regions of human TCRbeta chains were analyzed by immunosequencing. In the authors' own workflow: Repertoire TCRs were matched against a reference library of SARS-CoV-2-specific TCRs generated with the MIRA antigen-specificity platform. Breadth was defined as the fraction of unique TCRs that were SARS-CoV-2-associated, and depth was defined as the fraction of total T cells that were SARS-CoV-2-associated. Each spike-specific TCR was assigned to its reactive spike region and to a CD4 or CD8 class using the MIRA data. Log10-transformed breadth and depth values were compared by one-way ANOVA with Sidak's multiple comparisons tests. Here the immuneACCESS table is served through TCRdb, limited to in-frame sequences with V and J called. Missing clones are a known gap in these copies; in checked studies unresolved V genes cover under half, and the rest lacks a known reason. D and trimming were read from the DNA, whereas the V and J calls and clone size are those reported in that table. The sample has fewer than 200,000 clones on record, approximately 90% of them singletons. Of the sample, roughly 6% falls within the top ten clones.

According to the study, the label for this sample's time point signals: baseline before first vaccination. Vaccinee samples came from UK trials COV001 and COV002, including a single-blind randomized controlled phase 2/3 trial of AZD1222 (ChAdOx1 nCoV-19) in healthy adults. For TCRbeta chain sequencing, PBMC samples were collected from trial participants at day 0 and at day 28 after the second dose. Note on this clone: No cognate antigen has been identified for it. Base qualities are not provided; no much larger clone lies one nucleotide away.

The junction shows trimming of 4 bases on V and 3 bases on J, plus 7 bases between the germline ends. The CDR3, cysteine through phenylalanine, is 12 amino acids long. Kept here is only the CDR3 DNA, which spans 36 bases and is read in frame from base 1. Looking up the germline V gene (reference sequence) yields CDR1 SGHKS and CDR2 YYEKEE. This sequence was found in an adult in good health. The chain was built from TRBV5-5 and TRBJ1-2; confidence is insufficient to name the D gene. The material was peripheral blood, obtained on day 0 of AZD1222 vaccination. The CDR3 reads as follows: CASSPGYYGYTF. The sequenced DNA is TGTGCCAGCAGCCCGGGGTACTATGGCTACACCTTC.